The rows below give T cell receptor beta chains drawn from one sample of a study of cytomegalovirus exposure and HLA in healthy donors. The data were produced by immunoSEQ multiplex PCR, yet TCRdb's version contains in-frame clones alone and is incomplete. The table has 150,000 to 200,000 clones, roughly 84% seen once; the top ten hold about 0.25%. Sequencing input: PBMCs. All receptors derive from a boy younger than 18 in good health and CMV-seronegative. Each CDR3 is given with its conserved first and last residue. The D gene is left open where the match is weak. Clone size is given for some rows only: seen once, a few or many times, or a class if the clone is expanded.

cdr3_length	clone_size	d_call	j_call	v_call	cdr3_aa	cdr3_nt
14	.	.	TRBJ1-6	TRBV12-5	CASGLGQLNSPLHF	TGTGCTAGTGGTTTGGGACAGCTAAATTCACCCCTCCACTTT
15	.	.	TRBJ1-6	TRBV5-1	CASSRGTAVNSPLHF	TGCGCCAGCAGTCGGGGGACCGCCGTGAATTCACCCCTCCACTTT
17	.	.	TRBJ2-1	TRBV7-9	CASSYTLGGHQYNEQFF	TGTGCCAGCAGCTATACGTTGGGGGGGCACCAATACAATGAGCAGTTCTTC
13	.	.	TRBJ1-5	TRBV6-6	CASSYYGEQPQHF	TGTGCCAGCAGTTACTACGGGGAGCAGCCCCAGCATTTT
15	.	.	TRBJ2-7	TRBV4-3	CASSQRDRISYEQYF	TGCGCCAGCAGCCAGCGGGACAGAATTTCCTACGAGCAGTACTTC
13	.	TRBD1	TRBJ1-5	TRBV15	CATSRDPGQNQHF	TGTGCCACCAGCAGAGATCCGGGACAGAACCAGCATTTT
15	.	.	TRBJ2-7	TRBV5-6	CASSLAAAVSYEQYF	TGTGCCAGCAGCTTGGCAGCGGCGGTCTCCTACGAGCAGTACTTC
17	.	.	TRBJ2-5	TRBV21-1	CASSKAHLAGGQETQYF	TGTGCCAGCAGCAAAGCCCATCTAGCGGGGGGGCAAGAGACCCAGTACTTC
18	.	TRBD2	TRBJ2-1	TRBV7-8	CASSAGLAGPSSYNEQFF	TGTGCCAGCAGCGCAGGACTAGCGGGACCGAGCTCCTACAATGAGCAGTTCTTC
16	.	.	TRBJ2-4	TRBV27	CASSLRSPPAKNIQYF	TGTGCCAGCAGTTTACGTAGCCCCCCAGCCAAAAACATTCAGTACTTC
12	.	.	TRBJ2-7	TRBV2	CASSGGIYEQYF	TGTGCCAGCAGTGGGGGCATCTACGAGCAGTACTTC
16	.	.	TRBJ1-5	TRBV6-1	CASSEDTAKINQPQHF	TGTGCCAGCAGTGAAGATACAGCTAAAATAAATCAGCCCCAGCATTTT
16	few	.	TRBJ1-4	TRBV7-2	CASSLVGGLLNEKLFF	TGTGCCAGCAGCTTAGTAGGAGGTCTGTTGAATGAAAAACTGTTTTTT
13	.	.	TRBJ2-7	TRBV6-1	CASSDLVGSEQYF	TGTGCCAGCAGTGATTTGGTCGGGAGCGAGCAGTACTTC
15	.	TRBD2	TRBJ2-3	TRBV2	CASSVSRGAGDTQYF	TGTGCCAGCAGTGTTTCGCGGGGGGCGGGAGATACGCAGTATTTT
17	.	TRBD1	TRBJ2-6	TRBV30	CAWSRDRLPSGANVLTF	TGTGCCTGGAGTAGGGACAGGCTCCCGTCTGGGGCCAACGTCCTGACTTTC
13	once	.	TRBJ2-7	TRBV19	CASSGGADYEQYF	TGTGCCAGTAGTGGGGGCGCGGACTACGAGCAGTACTTC
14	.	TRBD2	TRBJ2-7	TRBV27	CASRTSGKIYEQYF	TGTGCCAGCAGGACTAGCGGGAAGATTTACGAGCAGTACTTC
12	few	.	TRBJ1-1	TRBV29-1	CSVGQGYTEAFF	TGCAGCGTTGGGCAGGGCTACACTGAAGCTTTCTTT
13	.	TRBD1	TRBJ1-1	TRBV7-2	CASSQTGATEAFF	TGTGCCAGCAGCCAGACAGGGGCGACTGAAGCTTTCTTT
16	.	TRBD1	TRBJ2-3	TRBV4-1	CASSPTEGQGTDTQYF	TGCGCCAGCAGCCCGACCGAGGGACAGGGCACAGATACGCAGTATTTT
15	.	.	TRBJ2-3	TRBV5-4	CASRNTAGGTDTQYF	TGTGCCAGCAGAAATACGGCAGGGGGGACAGATACGCAGTATTTT
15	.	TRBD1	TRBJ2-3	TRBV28	CASSVGTGPTDTQYF	TGTGCCAGCAGTGTCGGGACAGGGCCCACAGATACGCAGTATTTT
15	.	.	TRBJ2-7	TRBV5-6	CASRYSGQIPYEQYF	TGTGCCAGCAGGTATTCCGGACAAATCCCCTACGAGCAGTACTTC
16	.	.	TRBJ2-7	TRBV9	CASSGSYRDGGYEQYF	TGTGCCAGCAGCGGCTCATACAGGGATGGTGGCTACGAGCAGTACTTC
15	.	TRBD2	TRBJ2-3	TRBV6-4	CASSVLAGAPDTQYF	TGTGCCAGCAGTGTACTAGCGGGAGCCCCAGATACGCAGTATTTT
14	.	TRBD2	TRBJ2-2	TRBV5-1	CASMGTTNTGELFF	TGCGCCAGCATGGGGACTACGAACACCGGGGAGCTGTTTTTT
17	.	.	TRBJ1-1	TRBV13	CASSLGYGGRKNTEAFF	TGTGCCAGCAGCTTAGGATATGGGGGCAGGAAAAACACTGAAGCTTTCTTT
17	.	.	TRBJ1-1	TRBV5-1	CASSSRGGAGRNTEAFF	TGCGCCAGCAGCTCGCGGGGAGGGGCAGGTAGAAACACTGAAGCTTTCTTT
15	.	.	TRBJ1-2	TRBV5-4	CASSFAGASHYGYTF	TGTGCCAGCAGCTTTGCTGGGGCGTCTCACTATGGCTACACCTTC
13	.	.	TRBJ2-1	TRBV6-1	CASSERAFDEQFF	TGTGCCAGCAGTGAAAGAGCGTTCGATGAGCAGTTCTTC
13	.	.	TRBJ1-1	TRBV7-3	CASSFKGVTEAFF	TGTGCCAGCAGCTTTAAAGGGGTGACTGAAGCTTTCTTT
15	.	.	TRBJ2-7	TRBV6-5	CASSYSAGELYEQYF	TGTGCCAGCAGTTACTCGGCAGGGGAGCTTTACGAGCAGTACTTC
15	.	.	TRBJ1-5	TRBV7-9	CSSSLGGGRNQPQHF	TGTTCCAGCAGCTTAGGGGGGGGTCGGAATCAGCCCCAGCATTTT
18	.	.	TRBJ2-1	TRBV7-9	CSSGSRGGSGSSYNEQFF	TGTTCCAGCGGAAGTAGGGGGGGAAGTGGGAGCTCCTACAATGAGCAGTTCTTC
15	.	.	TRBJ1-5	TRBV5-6	CASTYFRVSNQPQHF	TGTGCCAGCACGTATTTCCGGGTAAGCAATCAGCCCCAGCATTTT
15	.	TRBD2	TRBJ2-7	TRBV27	CASSLSPLAGGEQYF	TGTGCCAGCAGTTTATCACCCTTAGCGGGGGGCGAGCAGTACTTC
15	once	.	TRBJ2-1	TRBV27	CASSPRAVSYNEQFF	TGTGCCAGCAGTCCGAGGGCGGTGTCCTACAATGAGCAGTTCTTC
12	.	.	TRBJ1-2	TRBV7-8	CASRGQTEGYTF	TGTGCCAGCAGGGGACAAACGGAAGGCTACACCTTC
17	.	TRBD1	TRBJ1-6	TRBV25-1	CASSATHRGSYNSPLHF	TGTGCCAGCAGTGCCACCCACAGGGGATCCTATAATTCACCCCTCCACTTT
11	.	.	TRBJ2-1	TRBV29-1	CSVDSRDGQLF	TGCAGCGTTGATTCGCGGGATGGGCAGCTCTTC
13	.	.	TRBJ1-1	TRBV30	CAWSWTENTEAFF	TGTGCCTGGAGTTGGACAGAAAACACTGAAGCTTTCTTT
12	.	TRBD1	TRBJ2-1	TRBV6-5	CASSWDRSKQFF	TGTGCCAGCAGTTGGGACAGGTCGAAGCAGTTCTTC
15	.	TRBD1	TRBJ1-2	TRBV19	CASIGRDREDYGYTF	TGTGCCAGTATCGGCCGGGACAGGGAGGACTATGGCTACACCTTC
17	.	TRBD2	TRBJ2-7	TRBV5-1	CASSLVTSGSAGYEQYF	TGCGCCAGCAGCTTGGTGACTAGCGGGAGTGCTGGGTACGAGCAGTACTTC
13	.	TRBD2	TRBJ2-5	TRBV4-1	CASSQPLAGVLNF	TGCGCCAGCAGCCAACCACTAGCGGGAGTTTTGAACTTC
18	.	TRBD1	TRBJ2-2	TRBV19	CASKTRTGEIGGTGELFF	TGTGCCAGTAAAACCCGGACAGGGGAGATAGGAGGCACCGGGGAGCTGTTTTTT
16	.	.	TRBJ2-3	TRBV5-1	CASSLDLQGSTDTQYF	TGCGCCAGCAGCTTGGACCTCCAGGGTAGCACAGATACGCAGTATTTT
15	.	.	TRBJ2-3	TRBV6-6	CASSYIGTDKDTQYF	TGTGCCAGCAGTTATATAGGGACTGATAAAGATACGCAGTATTTT
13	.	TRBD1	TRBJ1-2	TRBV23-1	CASRTGGDYGYTF	TGCGCCAGCAGGACAGGGGGAGACTATGGCTACACCTTC
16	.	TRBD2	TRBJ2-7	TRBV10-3	CAISPHLAGANYEQYF	TGTGCCATCAGCCCCCATCTAGCGGGAGCTAACTACGAGCAGTACTTC
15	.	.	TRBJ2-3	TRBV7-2	CASSLASVVTDTQYF	TGTGCCAGCAGCTTAGCTAGCGTGGTGACAGATACGCAGTATTTT
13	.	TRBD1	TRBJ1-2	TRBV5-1	CASSPDRVDGYTF	TGCGCCAGCAGCCCGGACAGGGTCGATGGCTACACCTTC